The 17 T cell receptor beta chains in this list originate from one sample, sequenced in a study of T cell responses to AZD1222 COVID-19 vaccine. Here immunoSEQ multiplex PCR was the method, and the copy in TCRdb shows in-frame clones only, minus some. The data contain fewer than 150,000 clones, roughly 93% of them singletons. The sequencing here drew on peripheral blood, taken on day 0 of AZD1222 vaccination. The source is an adult in good health.

This sequence joins TRBV28 and TRBJ1-2; 7 bases agree with TRBD1. With V trimmed by 8 bases and J by 8 bases, 5 bases remained unmatched. Germline values: CDR1 MDHEN, CDR2 SYDVKM. CDR3 size: 11 residues. CDR3 sequence: CASRSGGGYTF. DNA of the CDR3: TGTGCCAGCCGTTCAGGGGGGGGCTACACCTTC.

This clone has just one count. This chain joins TRBV4-1 and TRBJ1-2; maybe TRBD1 (6 bases). Trimming removed 3 bases from V and 4 bases from J, with 15 bases in between. The CDR3 has 15 residues. Germline CDR1 is MGHRA and CDR2 is YSYEKL. The CDR3 is CASSQALGTSYGYTF. In nucleotides, the CDR3 is TGCGCCAGCAGCCAGGCCCTCGGGACAAGCTATGGCTACACCTTC.

J is TRBJ2-1 and V is TRBV28; 7 bases are shared with TRBD2. Trimming took 8 bases from V and 8 from J; bases not matched to a gene: 15. There are 15 residues in the CDR3. Per germline, CDR1 MDHEN and CDR2 SYDVKM. The CDR3, as DNA: TGTGCCAGCCCCAGCCCCCGCGGGGGTCCCGATGAGCAGTTCTTC. It translates to CASPSPRGGPDEQFF.

This clone was seen a few times. The genes are TRBV5-1 and TRBJ2-2; D is uncertain. The CDR3 runs 14 residues. Germline V lookup: CDR1 SGHRS, CDR2 YFSETQ. V was clipped by 0 bases and J by 1 base, with 4 bases between them. As DNA, the CDR3 is TGCGCCAGCAGCTTGGCGGAGAACACCGGGGAGCTGTTTTTT. This encodes CASSLAENTGELFF.

The V call is TRBV11-2, the J call TRBJ1-2, with 8 bases matching TRBD1. V gave up 7 bases and J gave up 2 bases; unmatched junction bases: 9. Germline V gene sequence: CDR1 SGHAT, CDR2 FQNNGV. This CDR3 is built from 15 residues. The CDR3 sequence: CASTFGAGGNYGYTF. In nucleotides, the CDR3 is TGTGCCAGCACCTTTGGGGCAGGGGGCAACTATGGCTACACCTTC.

This sequence joins TRBV9 and TRBJ1-2; 8 positions agree with TRBD1. V trimming: 7 bases; J trimming: 2 bases; junction bases outside the gene matches: 7. Germline values: CDR1 SGDLS, CDR2 YYNGEE. This CDR3 has 14 residues. CDR3 sequence: CASGAGTGNYGYTF. The CDR3 DNA follows: TGTGCCAGCGGCGCCGGGACAGGAAACTATGGCTACACCTTC.

The V gene is TRBV19, the J gene TRBJ2-7, with TRBD1 as a possible D gene (5 bases). This CDR3 has 12 residues. Germline V gene sequence: CDR1 LNHDA, CDR2 SQIVND (reference sequence). The germline V and J ends were trimmed by 3 bases and 5 bases, with 8 bases remaining between them. CDR3 DNA sequence: TGTGCCAGTAGTATTGCAGGGAACGAGCAGTACTTC. The encoded protein is CASSIAGNEQYF.

J is TRBJ2-5 and V is TRBV2; D not certain. This CDR3 has 13 residues. Germline-derived CDR1 and CDR2 are SNHLY and FYNNEI. V gave up 5 bases and J gave up 5 bases, with 12 bases separating them. The CDR3: CASSQAGVETQYF. The CDR3 DNA reads as TGTGCCAGCAGTCAGGCTGGGGTGGAGACCCAGTACTTC.

The chain uses TRBV7-9 and TRBJ2-7; D perhaps matches TRBD1 (6 bases). This CDR3 spans 14 amino acids. V gave up 2 bases and J gave up 5 bases, with 13 bases separating them. Germline V gene sequence: CDR1 SEHNR, CDR2 FQNEAQ (reference sequence). CDR3 bases: TGTGCCAGCAGCTTACACAACAGGGCCCACGAGCAGTACTTC. As protein: CASSLHNRAHEQYF.

CDR3 in amino acids: CASSYPTGSNQPQHF. In nucleotides, the CDR3 is TGTGCCAGCAGTTACCCGACAGGTAGCAATCAGCCCCAGCATTTT. The chain combines TRBV6-6 with TRBJ1-5; TRBD1 might be the D (6 bases). Germline CDR1 reads MNHNY; CDR2 reads SVGAGI (reference sequence). The CDR3 has 15 residues. The V end was cut by 2 bases, the J end by 0 bases, with 8 bases between.

This clone has more than one count but fewer than ten. The chain links TRBV9 to TRBJ2-1; tentative D call: TRBD2 (6 bases). The germline V gene has CDR1 SGDLS and CDR2 YYNGEE. Trimming took off 4 bases at V and 0 bases at J, with 14 bases between the two ends. The CDR3 is made up of 16 amino acids. CDR3: CASSQGLQSSYNEQFF. CDR3 bases: TGTGCCAGCAGCCAGGGACTTCAAAGCTCCTACAATGAGCAGTTCTTC.

Remarks on this clone: The junction differs from germline at one of its ends, possibly a read error. The chain couples TRBV7-7 to TRBJ2-5; a weak D match, TRBD1 (6 bases). Per the germline V gene, CDR1 is SSHAT and CDR2 is FNYEAQ (reference sequence). The CDR3 totals 15 residues. Here the CDR3 reads CASSLTVGAQETQYF. In nucleotides, the CDR3 is TGTGCTAGCAGCTTAACCGTGGGGGCGCAGGAGACCCAGTACTTC.

The chain recombines TRBV21-1 with TRBJ2-7; the tabulated D call, TRBD2, remains unverified against the DNA. TRBV21-1 is given as a pseudogene. This CDR3 has 19 amino acids. The chain's CDR3 is CASSNDSTTSGRITYEQYF. The CDR3, as DNA: TGTGCCAGCAGCAACGACTCAACTACTAGCGGGAGGATTACCTACGAGCAGTACTTC.

V gene TRBV4-3 combines with J gene TRBJ2-2, with D perhaps matching TRBD2 (5 bases). The CDR3 loop spans 16 amino acids. Germline CDR1 reads LGHNA; CDR2 reads YSLEER. V lost 4 bases to trimming and J lost 5 bases, with 17 bases between them. Here the CDR3 DNA reads TGCGCCAGCAGCCCTCTTCTTCTAGGAGGAACCGGGGAGCTGTTTTTT. It codes for CASSPLLLGGTGELFF.

The rearrangement links TRBV28 to TRBJ2-2; 10 bases line up with TRBD1. The V and J ends lost 3 bases and 0 bases, in that order; junction bases with no gene match: 10. CDR1 is MDHEN and CDR2 is SYDVKM in the germline V gene. The CDR3 is made up of 19 amino acids. Here the CDR3 reads CASSFDLGTGEANTGELFF. The CDR3 DNA is TGTGCCAGCAGTTTTGACTTAGGGACAGGGGAGGCGAACACCGGGGAGCTGTTTTTT.

The chain employs TRBV10-3 and TRBJ1-3; D unclear. The CDR3 is 15 residues long. Between the trimmed V and J ends, which lost 0 bases and 0 bases, there was a span of 6 bases. The germline gives CDR1 ENHRY, CDR2 SYGVKD. The CDR3 loop reads CAISESADSGNTIYF. CDR3 nucleotides: TGTGCCATCAGTGAGTCAGCGGACTCTGGAAACACCATATATTTT.

The chain recombines TRBV6-2 or TRBV6-3 with TRBJ2-1; D not resolved. CDR1 MNHEY and CDR2 SVGEGT come from the germline V gene. The V gene lost 2 bases and the J gene lost 9 bases, with 17 bases spanning the gap. CDR3 length equals 15 residues. CDR3 bases: TGTGCCAGCAGTTACCCCCGTCCCGTAGCCGGTGAGCAGTTCTTC. It encodes CASSYPRPVAGEQFF.